These 3 T cell receptor beta chains came from one sample sequenced in a study of Graves' ophthalmopathy and Graves' hyperthyroidism. Beta-chain TCR CDR3 regions were amplified from RNA transcripts. HTBI primers were employed in first-round RT-PCR, then a second-round multiplex PCR followed. TCRdb reprocessed the multiplex PCR reads via MiXCR and lists one record per CDR3 protein. The sample shows under 400,000 distinct CDR3 sequences, 15% to 20% of them seen only once. The sequenced sample was peripheral blood. The receptors shown here come from an adult man with Graves' ophthalmopathy.

Ten or more counts support this clonotype. The chain links TRBV6-2 or TRBV6-3 to TRBJ2-7, with D perhaps matching TRBD2 (5 bases). This CDR3 comprises 13 residues. The V and J ends lost 2 bases and 6 bases respectively, with 11 bases between them. CDR1 and CDR2 (germline): MNHEY, SVGEGT. The chain's CDR3 is CASSYQTIAEQYF. The CDR3, as DNA: TGTGCCAGCAGTTACCAGACTATCGCCGAGCAGTACTTC.

This clonotype was recorded many times. The chain combines TRBV19 with TRBJ1-1; D not resolved. The length of the CDR3 is 16 residues. The germline V gene has CDR1 LNHDA and CDR2 SQIVND (reference sequence). Trimming left V 0 bases short and J 6 bases short, with 17 bases between. CDR3 in DNA: TGTGCCAGTAGTATAGATCCGACGAGGATCGGCCCTGAAGCTTTCTTT. This encodes CASSIDPTRIGPEAFF. Combining the CDR3 with reference TRBV19 and TRBJ1-1 gives the whole variable domain DGGITQSPKYLFRKEGQNVTLSCEQNLNHDAMYWYRQDPGQGLRLIYYSQIVNDFQKGDIAEGYSVSREKKESFPLTVTSAQKNPTAFYLCASSIDPTRIGPEAFFGQGTRLTVV.

At least ten counts were recorded for this clonotype. The chain combines TRBV5-1 with TRBJ2-2, with D possibly matching TRBD1 (6 bases). The V gene lost 0 bases and the J gene lost 7 bases, with 13 bases spanning the gap. The CDR3 extends over 15 amino acids. Germline V lookup: CDR1 SGHRS, CDR2 YFSETQ. The CDR3 loop reads CASSLEAGDHGELFF. The DNA of the CDR3 is TGCGCCAGCAGCTTGGAGGCAGGGGACCACGGGGAGCTGTTTTTT. Full variable domain (outside the CDR3, taken from reference TRBV5-1 and TRBJ2-2): KAGVTQTPRYLIKTRGQQVTLSCSPISGHRSVSWYQQTPGQGLQFLFEYFSETQRNKGNFPGRFSGRQFSNSRSEMNVSTLELGDSALYLCASSLEAGDHGELFFGEGSRLTVL.